Many counts were recorded for the clone carrying this T cell receptor beta chain. Specified time point: before trial treatment. Donors were given nivolumab, ipilimumab, aspirin, low-dose cyclophosphamide and low-dose radiotherapy. As a condition of eligibility, patients had advanced solid tumors lacking tumor-infiltrating lymphocytes. The sample belongs to a study of low-dose radiotherapy and immunotherapy resistance in tumors. Study summary: In Cohort 2, 1 Gy per fraction was delivered every two weeks, for a total of 13 Gy over 26 weeks. Both drugs were delivered intravenously to patients (nivolumab 240 mg every two weeks and ipilimumab 1 mg/kg every six weeks).

Gene-specific TRAV and TRBV primers were used for first-strand cDNA, covering alpha and beta chains. With a V-primer adapter and a constant-region primer, TCRs were amplified for roughly 21 PCR cycles. TCRdb passed the reads through MiXCR, listing each CDR3 protein once. Of over 65,000 distinct CDR3 sequences in the sample, around 17% are singletons; the top ten hold roughly 2.8%. V lost 6 bases and J lost 3, with 6 bases in between. Per the germline V gene, CDR1 is MNHEY and CDR2 is SMNVEV (reference sequence). This CDR3 is built from 13 residues. The material was PBMCs, obtained before treatment. The rearrangement joins TRBV27 to TRBJ1-6; D is unclear. The clonotype was recovered from a male donor with prostate cancer. The CDR3 bases are TGTGCCAGCAGGTCAGACTATAATTCACCCCTCCACTTT. It yields the protein CASRSDYNSPLHF.